This T cell receptor beta chain was identified in a study of shared clonotypes between healthy human individuals. On the study more broadly: Contributing individuals were a couple of females and a few males aged 18 to 49. Study outcomes and limitations: Generally, naive subsets came out with larger estimated richness than memory subsets.

Sequencing used immunoSEQ multiplex PCR; TCRdb keeps in-frame clones, though not all of them. The sample has roughly 2.4 million clones; more than 90% are singletons. This CDR3 is 11 amino acids long. Trimming removed 8 bases from V and 0 bases from J, with 4 bases in between. Germline V gene sequence: CDR1 SEHNR, CDR2 FQNEAQ (reference sequence). As regards this clone: Its antigen is still unknown.

Input material: naive CD4+ T cells sorted from blood. The subset here: CD45RA+ positively selected. The V call is TRBV7-9, the J call TRBJ1-1; D is unclear. This clonotype was sampled from a man younger than 35 in good health. The CDR3 loop is CASGMNTEAFF. CDR3 bases: TGTGCCAGCGGGATGAACACTGAAGCTTTCTTT.